This paragraph reports one TCR beta chain. Its antigen is unknown. These data belong to a study of lymphopenia after photon versus proton radiotherapy. Study observations and caveats: After the lymphocyte nadir, photon-treated repertoires showed oligoclonal expansion, especially of CD8+ Temra cells.

Using immunoSEQ multiplex PCR, the repertoire was profiled, and TCRdb retains in-frame clones only, with some absent. The table lists 37,000 or so clones, more than 75% of them singletons. V was trimmed by 6 bases and J by 12 bases, leaving 15 bases between them. The CDR3 covers 11 residues. CDR1 and CDR2 from the germline V gene are SGHDT and YYEEEE. This chain links TRBV5-6 with TRBJ2-5; the D gene is possibly TRBD1 (6 bases). The input for sequencing was peripheral blood, taken from a patient treated with photon-based radiotherapy. This receptor was taken from a man aged 50 or older with gastric cancer. The CDR3 DNA reads as TGTGCCAGCACCTACCGGGACAACGAGTACTTC. It specifies CASTYRDNEYF.